This TCR beta chain was sequenced in a study of blood T cell repertoires in COVID-19. About the study: Samples taken during acute and convalescent COVID-19 were collected in the United States, Italy and Spain. T cells, B-cell-depleted T cells, or PBMCs supplied cDNA or gDNA.

After removal of 5 bases from V and 6 bases from J, the junction contained 8 bases not matched to a gene. CDR1 MNHNY and CDR2 SVGAGI come from the germline V gene (reference sequence). The CDR3 covers 15 residues. Authors' analysis steps: Amplification with reference gene primers provided the estimates of nucleated cell counts. Profiled with immunoSEQ multiplex PCR; TCRdb holds only in-frame clones, not every one. That table supplies the V and J calls and clone size; D and trimming were determined from the DNA. This table has 25,000 to 35,000 clones, almost 85% appearing once. This clone was seen a few times.

The sample consisted of peripheral blood. This TCR derives from a man older than 75 with active COVID-19. This chain connects TRBV6-6 to TRBJ1-5; TRBD1 matches at 9 bases. The CDR3 nucleotides are TGTGCCAGCAGTACGACAGGGGGTAGAGGTCAGCCCCAGCATTTT. It codes for CASSTTGGRGQPQHF.